These 30 T cell receptor beta chains were all obtained from the same sample, sequenced in a study of T-cell reconstitution after alpha-beta-depleted transplantation in children. Unique molecular identifiers featured in how the TCRbeta library was prepared. TCRdb itself ran the PCR reads through MiXCR, one entry per CDR3 protein. The sample contains about 440,000 distinct CDR3 sequences, about 45% of which appear only once. Sample: PBMCs, taken before TCRalphabeta/CD19-depleted stem cell transplant. The source of these receptors is a girl aged 2 to 10 with aplastic anemia, due to receive a stem cell transplant.

Ten or more counts support this clonotype. The J gene is TRBJ2-3, the V gene TRBV7-9; 8 bases match TRBD2. Germline loops: CDR1 SEHNR, CDR2 FQNEAQ (reference sequence). With V trimmed by 8 bases and J by 0 bases, 1 base remained unmatched. This CDR3 has 13 residues. The CDR3 nucleotides are TGTGCCAGCCTAGCGGGTAGCACAGATACGCAGTATTTT. Translated, it gives CASLAGSTDTQYF.

The chain links TRBV11-3 to TRBJ2-6; unclear D gene. Germline V gene data show CDR1 as SGHNT and CDR2 as YENEEA. Trimming stripped 5 bases from V and 0 bases from J, with 8 bases between. The CDR3 runs to 15 residues. The CDR3 bases are TGTGCCAGCAGCGCTGGACCCTCTGGGGCCAACGTCCTGACTTTC. As protein: CASSAGPSGANVLTF.

This clonotype was recorded many times. The chain recombines TRBV20-1 with TRBJ2-1, with a possible D match to TRBD1 (6 bases). V dropped 5 bases and J dropped 0 bases, with 14 bases sitting between them. The germline gives CDR1 DFQATT, CDR2 SNEGSKA (reference sequence). The CDR3 spans 15 residues. The CDR3: CSASTLDSSYNEQFF. CDR3 DNA sequence: TGCAGTGCTTCAACCTTGGACAGCTCCTACAATGAGCAGTTCTTC.

This clonotype has a count of ten or more. The chain recombines TRBV3-1 with TRBJ1-2; D is perhaps TRBD1 (5 bases). Trimming removed 4 bases at V and 4 bases at J, with 10 bases between. CDR1 is LGHDT, CDR2 YNNKEL, per germline (reference sequence). This CDR3 is 13 amino acids long. The CDR3 sequence: CASSLGQSYGYTF. The CDR3 bases are TGTGCCAGCAGCCTGGGGCAGAGCTATGGCTACACCTTC.

The chain's CDR3 is CARRFPDTQYF. Here the CDR3 DNA reads TGTGCCAGGCGATTTCCAGATACGCAGTATTTT. This chain links TRBV18 with TRBJ2-3; no clear D. This CDR3 has 11 amino acids. Germline V lookup: CDR1 KGHSH, CDR2 LQKENI. V lost 9 bases to trimming and J lost 4 bases, with 8 bases between them.

The chain combines TRBV28 with TRBJ1-1, with 9 positions matching TRBD1. The CDR3 spans 16 residues. The V gene's germline CDR1 is MDHEN and CDR2 SYDVKM. Unmatched junction bases numbered 7, after V lost 3 bases and J lost 2 bases. CDR3 region: CASSLYHRGRNTEAFF. The CDR3 DNA reads as TGTGCCAGCAGTTTGTATCACAGGGGGCGTAACACTGAAGCTTTCTTT.

This clonotype occurred a few times. This chain joins TRBV10-3 and TRBJ1-5; D is unclear. The germline V gene has CDR1 ENHRY and CDR2 SYGVKD. V dropped 10 bases and J dropped 3 bases, with 13 bases sitting between them. CDR3 length: 13 amino acids. CDR3 loop: CATSKDLNQPQHF. CDR3 sequence (DNA): TGTGCCACTTCTAAGGATCTCAATCAGCCCCAGCATTTT.

This chain links TRBV6-2 or TRBV6-3 with TRBJ1-5, with a possible D match to TRBD1 (5 bases). The CDR3 runs to 14 residues. V shed 7 bases and J shed 4 bases, with 14 bases lying between them. In germline, CDR1 is MNHEY, CDR2 SVGEGT. The CDR3 here is CASNAGTKNQPQHF. Written as DNA, the CDR3 is TGTGCCAGCAACGCCGGGACCAAGAATCAGCCCCAGCATTTT.

Points on this clonotype: This sequence may be a read error, since a much larger clone differs from it by one base. The chain recombines TRBV7-9 with TRBJ2-2; 8 positions match TRBD2. Germline CDR1 is SEHNR and CDR2 is FQNEAQ (reference sequence). This CDR3 is 16 amino acids long. Trimming cost V 5 bases and J 4 bases; bases outside gene matches: 9. The CDR3: CASSLREGESTGELFF. The CDR3 DNA sequence: TGTGCCAGCAGCCTCCGGGAGGGGGAGAGCACCGGGGAGCTGTTTTTT.

This clonotype was recorded at least ten times. CDR3 protein: CSARGPGAGDTQYF. In DNA form, the CDR3 reads TGCAGTGCTAGGGGGCCGGGAGCAGGAGATACGCAGTATTTT. The chain couples TRBV20-1 to TRBJ2-3; D is possibly TRBD2 (6 bases). This CDR3 comprises 14 residues. V lost 3 bases, J lost 5 bases, and 15 bases lay in between. Germline CDR1 is DFQATT and CDR2 is SNEGSKA (reference sequence).

This clonotype was detected ten times or more. The chain links TRBV3-1 to TRBJ2-7; D may be TRBD1 or TRBD2 (6 bases each). CDR3 length: 16 residues. Germline V gene data show CDR1 as LGHDT and CDR2 as YNNKEL (reference sequence). Trimming stripped 4 bases from V and 2 bases from J, with 18 bases between. This CDR3 reads CASSLAGGAGAYEQYF. The CDR3 nucleotides read TGTGCCAGCAGCCTAGCTGGCGGGGCAGGGGCCTACGAGCAGTACTTC.

This clonotype was seen at least ten times. The V and J genes are TRBV12-3 or TRBV12-4 and TRBJ2-1; D is possibly TRBD2 (6 bases). Trimming shortened V by 2 bases and J by 5 bases, and 13 bases separated the two germline ends. The CDR3 loop spans 15 amino acids. CDR3 bases: TGTGCCAGCAGTTTAATTCTAGGAGGGGACAATGAGCAGTTCTTC. Translation gives CASSLILGGDNEQFF.

Notes on this clonotype: The junction departs from germline at one end; a sequencing error may be responsible. The gene calls are TRBV3-1 and TRBJ2-5; 7 bases match TRBD2. Per the germline V gene, CDR1 is LGHDT and CDR2 is YNNKEL (reference sequence). The CDR3 is 13 residues long. The CDR3 spells CASNQLSGKTQYF. Written as DNA, the CDR3 is TGTGCCAGCAACCAATTGAGCGGGAAGACCCAGTACTTC.

The CDR3 loop is CSAPQTRQDTGELFF. CDR3 nucleotide sequence: TGCAGTGCTCCCCAAACACGCCAGGACACCGGGGAGCTGTTTTTT. The chain links TRBV20-1 to TRBJ2-2, with D hard to call. Germline CDR1 is DFQATT and CDR2 is SNEGSKA (reference sequence). Trimming cost V 5 bases and J 3 bases, with 16 bases left between them. The CDR3 has 15 amino acids.

This clonotype was seen a few times. The chain is built from TRBV7-9 and TRBJ2-4; 8 nucleotides align to TRBD1. Germline V CDR1 and CDR2: SEHNR, FQNEAQ (reference sequence). V lost 5 bases to trimming and J lost 0 bases; unmatched junction nucleotides: 9. The CDR3 extends over 17 amino acids. The CDR3 nucleotides are TGTGCCAGCAGCCCCCAGGGGGCGGATTTAGCCAAAAACATTCAGTACTTC. It specifies CASSPQGADLAKNIQYF. Using reference TRBV7-9 and TRBJ2-4 for the parts outside the CDR3, the full variable domain is DTGVSQNPRHKITKRGQNVTFRCDPISEHNRLYWYRQTLGQGPEFLTYFQNEAQLEKSRLLSDRFSAERPKGSFSTLEIQRTEQGDSAMYLCASSPQGADLAKNIQYFGAGTRLSVL.

The chain recombines TRBV5-1 with TRBJ2-1, with 12 bases aligning to TRBD1. V was clipped by 1 base and J by 9 bases; unmatched bases: 5. This CDR3 is 15 amino acids long. Germline V gives CDR1 SGHRS, CDR2 YFSETQ. The CDR3 DNA is TGCGCCAGCAGCTTGCTCCCGGGACAGGGGGCTGAGCAGTTCTTC. Translation gives CASSLLPGQGAEQFF.

This clonotype has more than one count but fewer than ten. The chain joins TRBV20-1 to TRBJ2-4; the D gene is possibly TRBD2 (6 bases). Per the germline V gene, CDR1 is DFQATT and CDR2 is SNEGSKA (reference sequence). The CDR3 is 13 amino acids. The V and J ends lost 6 bases and 2 bases respectively, with 11 bases between them. CDR3 DNA: TGCAGTGCCCCTGGGGGGTCCAAAAACATTCAGTACTTC. Translation: CSAPGGSKNIQYF.

The chain links TRBV4-1 to TRBJ2-1; possibly TRBD1 or TRBD2 for D (6 bases each). Germline V lookup: CDR1 MGHRA, CDR2 YSYEKL. The length of the CDR3 is 15 residues. With 0 bases removed from V and 3 bases from J, the gap between germline ends came to 9 bases. The CDR3 here is CASSQEGGLYNEQFF. The CDR3 bases are TGCGCCAGCAGCCAAGAGGGGGGCCTCTACAATGAGCAGTTCTTC.

J is TRBJ2-3 and V is TRBV10-2; no firm D call. Per the germline V gene, CDR1 is WSHSY and CDR2 is SAAADI. Trimming took 7 bases from V and 1 from J, leaving 9 bases between them. The length of the CDR3 is 13 residues. For the CDR3, the DNA is TGCGCCAGCATGGCCCCCGGCACAGATACGCAGTATTTT. This encodes CASMAPGTDTQYF.

This clonotype appeared a few times. The V gene is TRBV28, the J gene TRBJ1-1; D may be TRBD1 (6 bases). Germline CDR1 is MDHEN and CDR2 is SYDVKM. This CDR3 has 17 residues. Trimming removed 5 bases from V and 1 base from J, with 20 bases in between. Here the CDR3 DNA reads TGTGCCAGCAGTCGGACCGCACGGGGGGGGCGGAACACTGAAGCTTTCTTT. It yields the protein CASSRTARGGRNTEAFF.

Concerning this clonotype itself: An end of the junction differs from the germline gene, which may be a read error. The genes are TRBV12-3 or TRBV12-4 and TRBJ2-7; 8 bases align to TRBD1. The CDR3 runs to 13 residues. In DNA form, the CDR3 reads TGTGCCTGCAGAAGGACAGGGCTCTACGAGCAGTACTTC. It is translated as CACRRTGLYEQYF.

CDR3 coding DNA: TGTGCCAGTAGTACCCGACAAGGCGCGGTGCCCGGGTATGGCTACACCTTC. This translates into CASSTRQGAVPGYGYTF. The chain joins TRBV19 to TRBJ1-2; D is unclear. Germline-derived CDR1 and CDR2 are LNHDA and SQIVND (reference sequence). The V end was cut by 4 bases, the J end by 5 bases, with 23 bases between. This CDR3 has 17 residues.

This clonotype has a count of ten or more. The chain couples TRBV12-3 or TRBV12-4 to TRBJ1-1; D is uncertain. Trimming took 5 bases from V and 1 from J, leaving 5 bases between them. The CDR3 extends over 12 amino acids. CDR3 DNA sequence: TGTGCCAGCAGTCCAGGGAACACTGAAGCTTTCTTT. Translating it yields CASSPGNTEAFF.

The chain uses TRBV29-1 and TRBJ2-4; 8 bases align to TRBD2. The length of the CDR3 is 14 residues. V shed 4 bases and J 8 bases; nucleotides not matched to a gene: 10. Germline CDR1 SQVTM, CDR2 ANQGSEA. Here the CDR3 DNA reads TGCAGCGTTGTAGCGGCGGGAGGCCTAGACATTCAGTACTTC. Its translation: CSVVAAGGLDIQYF. The full variable domain, its missing parts supplied by reference TRBV29-1 and TRBJ2-4, is SAVISQKPSRDICQRGTSLTIQCQVDSQVTMMFWYRQQPGQSLTLIATANQGSEATYESGFVIDKFPISRPNLTFSTLTVSNMSPEDSSIYLCSVVAAGGLDIQYFGAGTRLSVL.

This clonotype was seen only once. V gene TRBV29-1 combines with J gene TRBJ2-7; possibly TRBD1 for D (6 bases). Germline V lookup: CDR1 SQVTM, CDR2 ANQGSEA. The CDR3 length is 16 residues. V lost 1 base to trimming and J lost 0 bases, with 16 bases between them. The CDR3 DNA follows: TGCAGCGTTGAAGGGAAGCCGGGACATAGCTCCTACGAGCAGTACTTC. Encoded protein: CSVEGKPGHSSYEQYF.

The V and J genes are TRBV18 and TRBJ2-1, with TRBD1 matching 9 bases. The CDR3 has 13 residues. Trimming removed 3 bases from V and 8 bases from J; junction bases left unmatched: 2. Germline values: CDR1 KGHSH, CDR2 LQKENI. This CDR3 reads CASSPGQGDEQFF. The CDR3 bases are TGTGCCAGCTCACCGGGACAGGGCGATGAGCAGTTCTTC.

The chain couples TRBV5-6 to TRBJ1-2, with a possible D match to TRBD1 (5 bases). Germline assignment: CDR1 SGHDT and CDR2 YYEEEE. This CDR3 is built from 12 residues. V gave up 4 bases and J gave up 6 bases, with 10 bases separating them. CDR3 coding DNA: TGTGCCAGCAGCGGGGACTGGAATGGCTACACCTTC. Translated: CASSGDWNGYTF. The variable domain in full, with the rest retrieved from reference TRBV5-6 and TRBJ1-2, is DAGVTQSPTHLIKTRGQQVTLRCSPKSGHDTVSWYQQALGQGPQFIFQYYEEEERQRGNFPDRFSGHQFPNYSSELNVNALLLGDSALYLCASSGDWNGYTFGSGTRLTVV.

V usage is TRBV20-1 and J usage is TRBJ2-7, with TRBD2 identical over 12 bases. Germline V CDR1 and CDR2: DFQATT, SNEGSKA (reference sequence). Unmatched junction bases numbered 3, after V lost 3 bases and J lost 0 bases. This CDR3 region has 15 residues. CDR3 sequence (DNA): TGCAGTGCTAGCTGGACTAGCGGGATCTCCTACGAGCAGTACTTC. Translation: CSASWTSGISYEQYF.

V is TRBV20-1 and J is TRBJ2-4; maybe TRBD2 (5 bases). The CDR3 is 14 amino acids. Trimming left V 6 bases short and J 9 bases short, with 21 bases between. Germline V gene data show CDR1 as DFQATT and CDR2 as SNEGSKA (reference sequence). CDR3 in DNA: TGCAGTGCCACGCACGAGGCGGGTTTTGGCATTCAGTACTTC. This encodes CSATHEAGFGIQYF.

V usage is TRBV6-5 and J usage is TRBJ2-2; perhaps TRBD2 as D (5 bases). This CDR3 contains 14 residues. Between the trimmed V and J ends, which lost 3 bases and 6 bases, there was a span of 11 bases. Germline CDR1 and CDR2: MNHEY and SVGAGI. This CDR3 reads CASSYGRPPGELFF. Written as DNA, the CDR3 is TGTGCCAGCAGTTATGGGAGACCCCCCGGGGAGCTGTTTTTT.